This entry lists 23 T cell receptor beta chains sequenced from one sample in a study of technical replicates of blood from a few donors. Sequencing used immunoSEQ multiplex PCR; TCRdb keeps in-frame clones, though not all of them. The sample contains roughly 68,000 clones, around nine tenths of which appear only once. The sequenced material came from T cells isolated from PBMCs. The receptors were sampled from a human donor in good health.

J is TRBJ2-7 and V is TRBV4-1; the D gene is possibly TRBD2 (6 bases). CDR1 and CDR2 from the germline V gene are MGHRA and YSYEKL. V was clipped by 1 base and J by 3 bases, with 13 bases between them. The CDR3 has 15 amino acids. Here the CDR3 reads CASSQATSGFYEQYF. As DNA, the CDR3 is TGCGCCAGCAGCCAAGCCACCAGCGGGTTCTACGAGCAGTACTTC.

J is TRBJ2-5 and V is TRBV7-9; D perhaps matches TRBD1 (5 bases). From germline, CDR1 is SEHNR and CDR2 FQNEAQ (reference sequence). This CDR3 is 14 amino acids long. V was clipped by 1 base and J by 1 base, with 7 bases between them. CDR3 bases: TGTGCCAGCAGCTTAGAGACAGTCCAAGAGACCCAGTACTTC. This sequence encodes CASSLETVQETQYF. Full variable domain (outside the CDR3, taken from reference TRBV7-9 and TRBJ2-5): DTGVSQNPRHKITKRGQNVTFRCDPISEHNRLYWYRQTLGQGPEFLTYFQNEAQLEKSRLLSDRFSAERPKGSFSTLEIQRTEQGDSAMYLCASSLETVQETQYFGPGTRLLVL.

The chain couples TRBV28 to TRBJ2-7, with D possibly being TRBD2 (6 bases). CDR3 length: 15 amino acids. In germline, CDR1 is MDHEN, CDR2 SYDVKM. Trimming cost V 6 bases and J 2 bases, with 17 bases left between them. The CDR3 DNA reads TGTGCCAGCAGACCCCCGGAGGGTGGACCCTACGAGCAGTACTTC. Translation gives CASRPPEGGPYEQYF.

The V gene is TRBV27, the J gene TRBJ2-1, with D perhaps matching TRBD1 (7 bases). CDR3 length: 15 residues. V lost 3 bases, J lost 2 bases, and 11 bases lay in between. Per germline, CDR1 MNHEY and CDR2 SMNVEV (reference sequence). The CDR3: CASSFDREAYNEQFF. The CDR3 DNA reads TGTGCCAGCAGTTTTGACAGGGAGGCCTACAATGAGCAGTTCTTC.

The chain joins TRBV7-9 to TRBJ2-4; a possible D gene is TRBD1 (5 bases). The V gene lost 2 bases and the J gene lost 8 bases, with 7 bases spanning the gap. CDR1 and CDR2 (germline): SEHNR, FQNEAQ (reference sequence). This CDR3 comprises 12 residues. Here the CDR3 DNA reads TGTGCCAGCAGCTTAAGGGGTGACATTCAGTACTTC. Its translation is CASSLRGDIQYF. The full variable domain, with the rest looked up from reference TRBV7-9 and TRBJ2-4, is DTGVSQNPRHKITKRGQNVTFRCDPISEHNRLYWYRQTLGQGPEFLTYFQNEAQLEKSRLLSDRFSAERPKGSFSTLEIQRTEQGDSAMYLCASSLRGDIQYFGAGTRLSVL.

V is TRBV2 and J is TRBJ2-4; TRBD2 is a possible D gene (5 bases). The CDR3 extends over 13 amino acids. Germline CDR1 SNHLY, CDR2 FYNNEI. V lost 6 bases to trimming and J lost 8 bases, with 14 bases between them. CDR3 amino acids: CASRTELGYIQYF. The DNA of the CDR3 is TGTGCCAGCAGGACCGAACTAGGATACATTCAGTACTTC.

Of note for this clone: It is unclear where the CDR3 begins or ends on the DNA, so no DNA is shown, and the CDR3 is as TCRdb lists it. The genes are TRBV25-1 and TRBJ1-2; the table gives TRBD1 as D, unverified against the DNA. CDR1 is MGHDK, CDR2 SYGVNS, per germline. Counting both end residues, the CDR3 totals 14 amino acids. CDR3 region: CASSTSTGFYGYTF.

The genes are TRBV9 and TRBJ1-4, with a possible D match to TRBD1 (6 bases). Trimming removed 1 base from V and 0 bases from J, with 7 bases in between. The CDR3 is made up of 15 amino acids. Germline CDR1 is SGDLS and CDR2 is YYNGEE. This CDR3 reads CASSVSGATNEKLFF. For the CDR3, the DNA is TGTGCCAGCAGCGTATCAGGGGCAACTAATGAAAAACTGTTTTTT.

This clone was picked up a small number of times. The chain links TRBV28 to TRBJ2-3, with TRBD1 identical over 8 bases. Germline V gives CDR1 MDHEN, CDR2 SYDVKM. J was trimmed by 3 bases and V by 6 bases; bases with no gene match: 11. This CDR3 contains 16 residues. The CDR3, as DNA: TGTGCCAGCAGGGCCTCTCAGGGGGCTGGGACAGATACGCAGTATTTT. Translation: CASRASQGAGTDTQYF.

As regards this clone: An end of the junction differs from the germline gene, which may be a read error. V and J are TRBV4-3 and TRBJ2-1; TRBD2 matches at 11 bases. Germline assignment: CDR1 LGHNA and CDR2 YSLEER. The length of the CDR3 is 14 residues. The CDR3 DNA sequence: TGCGCCAGCAGCCAAGAATTAGCGGGAGGGGGGAGGATCTTC. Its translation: CASSQELAGGGRIF.

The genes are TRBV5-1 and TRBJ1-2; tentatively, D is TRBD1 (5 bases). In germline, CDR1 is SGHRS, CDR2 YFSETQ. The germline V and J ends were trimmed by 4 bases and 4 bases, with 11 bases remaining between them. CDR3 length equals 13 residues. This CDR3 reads CASSATATYGYTF. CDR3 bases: TGCGCCAGCAGCGCGACAGCAACCTATGGCTACACCTTC.

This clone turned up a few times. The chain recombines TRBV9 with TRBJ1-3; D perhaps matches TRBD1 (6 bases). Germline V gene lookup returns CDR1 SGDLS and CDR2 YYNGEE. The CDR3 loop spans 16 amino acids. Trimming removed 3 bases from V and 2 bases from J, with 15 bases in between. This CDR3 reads CASSEFTGTTGNTIYF. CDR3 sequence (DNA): TGTGCCAGCAGCGAGTTTACAGGGACAACTGGAAACACCATATATTTT.

The CDR3 DNA reads as TGTGCCTGTTGCCCCAGGGGGCAAGAGACCCAGTACTTC. Amino acids: CACCPRGQETQYF. The V and J genes are TRBV28 and TRBJ2-5, with 7 bases lining up with TRBD1. The germline CDR1 and CDR2 sequences are MDHEN and SYDVKM. This CDR3 region has 13 residues. V gave up 11 bases and J gave up 2 bases; unmatched junction bases: 8.

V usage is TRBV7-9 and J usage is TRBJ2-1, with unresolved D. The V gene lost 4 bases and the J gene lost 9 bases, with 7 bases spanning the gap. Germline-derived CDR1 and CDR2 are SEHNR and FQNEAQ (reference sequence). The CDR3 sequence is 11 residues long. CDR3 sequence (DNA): TGTGCCAGCAGCTCAGGCCCTGAGCAGTTCTTC. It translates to CASSSGPEQFF.

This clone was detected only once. The CDR3 loop is CASRGSNEKLFF. The CDR3 nucleotides read TGTGCCAGCAGGGGGAGTAATGAAAAACTGTTTTTT. The rearrangement joins TRBV7-9 to TRBJ1-4; D is uncertain. The CDR3 has 12 residues. Trimming shortened V by 6 bases and J by 4 bases, and 6 bases separated the two germline ends. Germline values: CDR1 SEHNR, CDR2 FQNEAQ (reference sequence). Based on the CDR3 plus reference TRBV7-9 and TRBJ1-4, the full variable domain is DTGVSQNPRHKITKRGQNVTFRCDPISEHNRLYWYRQTLGQGPEFLTYFQNEAQLEKSRLLSDRFSAERPKGSFSTLEIQRTEQGDSAMYLCASRGSNEKLFFGSGTQLSVL.

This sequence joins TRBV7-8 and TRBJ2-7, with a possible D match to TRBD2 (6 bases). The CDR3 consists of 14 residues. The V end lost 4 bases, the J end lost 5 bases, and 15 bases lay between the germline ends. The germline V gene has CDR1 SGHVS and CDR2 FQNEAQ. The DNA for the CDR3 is TGTGCCAGCAGCTCCGGCAGGGAGGTGGACGAGCAGTACTTC. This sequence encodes CASSSGREVDEQYF.

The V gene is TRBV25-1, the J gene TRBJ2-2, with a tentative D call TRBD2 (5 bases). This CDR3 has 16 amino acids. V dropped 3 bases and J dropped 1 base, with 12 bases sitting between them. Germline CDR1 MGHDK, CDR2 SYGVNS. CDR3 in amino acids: CASSDFGLVNTGELFF. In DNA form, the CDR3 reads TGTGCCAGCAGTGATTTTGGACTCGTGAACACCGGGGAGCTGTTTTTT.

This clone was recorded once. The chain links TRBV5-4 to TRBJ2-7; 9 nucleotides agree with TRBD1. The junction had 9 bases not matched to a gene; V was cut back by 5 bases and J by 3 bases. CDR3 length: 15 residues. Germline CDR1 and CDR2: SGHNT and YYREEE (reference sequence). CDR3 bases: TGTGCCAGCAGTTCCGGGACAGGGTTCAACTACGAGCAGTACTTC. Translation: CASSSGTGFNYEQYF.

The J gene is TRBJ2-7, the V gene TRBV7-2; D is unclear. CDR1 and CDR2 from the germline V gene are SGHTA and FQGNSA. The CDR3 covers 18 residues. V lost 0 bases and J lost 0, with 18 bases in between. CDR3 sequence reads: CASSLALFLKMSSYEQYF. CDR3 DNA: TGTGCCAGCAGCTTAGCGCTATTCCTTAAAATGAGCTCCTACGAGCAGTACTTC.

The CDR3 protein is CAWSADRGRTQYF. The CDR3 DNA sequence: TGTGCCTGGAGTGCCGACAGGGGAAGGACCCAGTACTTC. V gene TRBV30 combines with J gene TRBJ2-5; 8 positions agree with TRBD1. In germline, CDR1 is GTSNPN, CDR2 SVGIG (reference sequence). The CDR3 is made up of 13 amino acids. Unmatched junction bases numbered 5, after V lost 1 base and J lost 7 bases. The entire variable domain, with the rest obtained from reference TRBV30 and TRBJ2-5, is as follows: SQTIHQWPATLVQPVGSPLSLECTVEGTSNPNLYWYRQAAGRGLQLLFYSVGIGQISSEVPQNLSASRPQDRQFILSSKKLLLSDSGFYLCAWSADRGRTQYFGPGTRLLVL.

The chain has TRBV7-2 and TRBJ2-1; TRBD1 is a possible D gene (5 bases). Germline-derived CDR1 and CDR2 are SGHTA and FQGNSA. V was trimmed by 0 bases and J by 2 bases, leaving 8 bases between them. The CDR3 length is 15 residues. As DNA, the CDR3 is TGTGCCAGCAGCTTAGCGTGGGGCGCCTACAATGAGCAGTTCTTC. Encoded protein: CASSLAWGAYNEQFF.

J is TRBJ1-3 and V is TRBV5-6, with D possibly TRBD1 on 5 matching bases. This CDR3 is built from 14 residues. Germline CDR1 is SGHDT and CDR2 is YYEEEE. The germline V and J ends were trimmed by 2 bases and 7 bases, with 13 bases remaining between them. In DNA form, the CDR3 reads TGTGCCAGCAGCTTCGACTCAAAGGGGAACACCATATATTTT. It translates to CASSFDSKGNTIYF.

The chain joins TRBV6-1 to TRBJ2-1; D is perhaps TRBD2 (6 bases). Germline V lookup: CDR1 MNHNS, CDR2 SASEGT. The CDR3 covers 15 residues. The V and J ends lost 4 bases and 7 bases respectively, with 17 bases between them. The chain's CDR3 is CASSGDWTLGNEQFF. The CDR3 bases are TGTGCCAGCAGTGGGGACTGGACCTTGGGGAATGAGCAGTTCTTC.